The sequence of this TCR beta chain was determined in a study of technical replicates of blood from a few donors. To note about this clone: Other DNA sequences in this sample translate to the same CDR3.

The CDR3 is made up of 13 amino acids. Germline V gene sequence: CDR1 MDHEN, CDR2 SYDVKM. V was cut by 3 bases and J by 4 bases, with 4 bases left in between. Generated by immunoSEQ multiplex PCR, the TCRdb table keeps only in-frame clones and is missing some. The sample records 70,000 to 85,000 clones, over 85% being singletons. This chain uses TRBV28 with TRBJ2-6; D is ambiguous. The clonotype originates from a human donor in good health. Sequencing was done on a sample of T cells isolated from PBMCs. The DNA of the CDR3 is TGTGCCAGCAGTTTGTCGGGGGCCAACGTCCTGACTTTC. As protein: CASSLSGANVLTF.